This T cell receptor beta chain stems from a study of CD8+CD57+ T cells in acquired aplastic anemia. Looking at the study overall: Sorted CD4+ and CD8+ cell DNA averaged about 3 ug. Study observations and caveats: Between patients and controls, CD8+ Simpson's diversity did not vary significantly.

There are 15 residues in the CDR3. Unmatched junction bases numbered 4, after V lost 2 bases and J lost 4 bases. Germline V gene data show CDR1 as LNHNV and CDR2 as YYDKDF (reference sequence). For CDR3 and TCR beta VDJ profiling, genomic DNA was the template used. MiXCR, applied by TCRdb to the reads, yields one record per CDR3 protein. The profile shows 300,000 or so distinct CDR3 sequences, 50% to 65% of them singletons. An expansion of CD8+CD57+ cells by flow cytometry had been shown in patients chosen for sequencing. All participating patients were living with severe acquired aplastic anemia. This clonotype has more than one count but fewer than ten. Antigen: not known.

The chain is built from TRBV15 and TRBJ1-2, with 10 bases matching TRBD1. The sequencing input was sorted CD4+, CD8+, or CD8+CD57+ T cells (not recorded which) from PBMCs. This receptor was identified in a human donor with aplastic anemia. DNA of the CDR3: TGTGCCACCAGCAGATCAGGGACAGGGGTCTATGGCTACACCTTC. It encodes CATSRSGTGVYGYTF.